This TCR beta chain appears in the sequencing data of a study of T cell clonality in common variable immunodeficiency. Points from the study as a whole: What drives increased CVID clonality needs T cell subpopulation sequencing. Common variable immunodeficiency TCR beta sequences reportedly had fewer deletions and N-nucleotide insertions. Fewer TCRbeta clones were shared among CVID subjects than controls.

Patients had low serum IgG, IgA and/or IgM and specific antibody deficiency. Blood samples were heparinized, about 5 to 8 ml per donor. This clone turned up a few times. No antigen is known for it. The read halts 3 residues ahead of the CDR3 end, with the missing end drawn from the germline J gene. Using immunoSEQ multiplex PCR, the repertoire was profiled, and TCRdb retains in-frame clones only, with some absent. The sample is made up of tens of thousands of clones, none counted only once. V lost 4 bases to trimming and J lost 4 bases; unmatched junction nucleotides: 1. Germline-derived CDR1 and CDR2 are MNHEY and SVGEGT. The CDR3 is made up of 15 amino acids.

This TCR came from a human donor with common variable immunodeficiency. The J gene is TRBJ2-2, the V gene TRBV6-2 or TRBV6-3, with 12 nucleotides matching TRBD2. Sequences were obtained from peripheral blood mononuclear cells. The CDR3 protein is CASSWTSGVTGELFF. The sequenced part of the CDR3 DNA is TGTGCCAGCAGTTGGACTAGCGGGGTCACCGGGGAG.